Listed here is a single T cell receptor (beta chain). The identical CDR3 is also encoded by other nucleotide sequences in the sample. The data derive from a study of blood T cell repertoires in COVID-19. Study background: The cDNA or gDNA used as material had been derived from T cells, B-cell-depleted T cells, or PBMCs.

Germline CDR1 reads KGHSH; CDR2 reads LQKENI. This CDR3 contains 15 residues. The V end lost 2 bases, the J end lost 4 bases, and 9 bases lay between the germline ends. Sequencing was performed with immunoSEQ multiplex PCR; in TCRdb, only in-frame clones are kept and a portion is missing. Of 200,000 to 250,000 clones in the sample, 70% to 90% were seen once. The rearrangement uses TRBV18 and TRBJ2-6; D uncertain. The source is a man older than 75 with acute or convalescent COVID-19. The sequencing input was peripheral blood. The CDR3 DNA sequence: TGTGCCAGCTCACCAGGTGGAGCGGGGGCCAACGTCCTGACTTTC. Translating it yields CASSPGGAGANVLTF.